This section outlines one T cell receptor (beta chain) sequence together with its context. Antigen unknown. The entry originates in a study of cytomegalovirus exposure and HLA in healthy donors. At the level of the study: Unique TCR beta sequences numbering 117 million came from around 180 million T cells in an earlier analysis. Study observations and caveats: Being productive about 87% or about 30% of the time was typical of most TCR beta V segments in an earlier analysis. With DRB1 most and HLA-C fewest, TCR association rates differed between HLA loci in a later analysis. In vitro confirmation showed a few CMV-associated chains to be CMV antigen specific.

The CDR3 runs 15 residues. Germline loops: CDR1 MGHDK, CDR2 SYGVNS. J gave up 4 bases and V 4 bases, and 7 bases lay outside the gene matches. It was with 60 Vbeta and 13 Jbeta primers that the PCR ran. Method: immunoSEQ multiplex PCR; TCRdb's copy keeps in-frame clones and lacks some. The data contain about 180,000 clones, roughly 88% of them singletons. This chain uses TRBV25-1 with TRBJ2-1; 7 bases are shared with TRBD1. The sample taken for sequencing was PBMCs. The receptor was derived from a girl aged 2 to 10 in good health and CMV-seropositive. CDR3 in DNA: TGTGCCAGCAGTGCCTCCAGGGGGACGTACAATGAGCAGTTCTTC. Encoded protein: CASSASRGTYNEQFF.